The 11 T cell receptor beta chains in this list originate from one sample, sequenced in a study of blood T cell repertoires in COVID-19 (dated by TCRdb to 2020 to 2022). The library was prepared using the immunoSEQ multiplex PCR assay. This immuneACCESS table, as held by TCRdb, lists in-frame sequences with V and J called but not all clones. Of the missing ones, under half trace to an unresolved V gene in checked studies; the others have no known cause. The table for this sample lists roughly 150,000 clones; about 80% of them were counted only once. About 7.2% of the sample belongs to the ten largest clones. Sequenced input: PBMCs or T cells enriched from blood (not recorded which). These receptors were taken from a man aged 50-60 years who had recovered from COVID-19.

J is TRBJ2-7 and V is TRBV20-1; TRBD2 agrees at 9 bases. V shed 6 bases and J 7 bases; nucleotides not matched to a gene: 19. The germline V gene has CDR1 DFQATT and CDR2 SNEGSKA (reference sequence). The CDR3 covers 16 residues. The CDR3 spells CSASPLRIAGAREQYF. CDR3 nucleotides: TGCAGTGCGAGTCCACTTAGGATAGCGGGGGCGAGGGAGCAGTACTTC.

DNA of the CDR3: TGTGCCAGCAGTGAACTGTGGGCTGGCCAGCCCCAGCATTTT. This gives the protein CASSELWAGQPQHF. The chain joins TRBV2 to TRBJ1-5, with D hard to call. V lost 2 bases, J lost 7 bases, and 12 bases lay in between. The CDR3 consists of 14 residues. Per the germline V gene, CDR1 is SNHLY and CDR2 is FYNNEI.

The CDR3 spells CSASPQGIRTEAFF. Here the CDR3 DNA reads TGCAGTGCTAGTCCACAGGGTATTAGGACTGAAGCTTTCTTT. This chain connects TRBV20-1 to TRBJ1-1; D is perhaps TRBD1 (6 bases). CDR3 size: 14 residues. The ends were cut back, 3 bases at V and 5 bases at J, with 16 bases in the middle. Germline CDR1 and CDR2: DFQATT and SNEGSKA (reference sequence).

This rearrangement joins TRBV6-1 to TRBJ2-6; a possible D gene is TRBD1 (6 bases). V lost 4 bases and J lost 0, with 13 bases in between. The CDR3 sequence is 17 residues long. Germline V gene lookup returns CDR1 MNHNS and CDR2 SASEGT. CDR3 sequence (DNA): TGTGCCAGCAGTGGCTGGGACACCTACTCTGGGGCCAACGTCCTGACTTTC. This translates into CASSGWDTYSGANVLTF.

Only a few counts were recorded for this clone. The chain recombines TRBV6-6 with TRBJ1-2; the match to TRBD1 covers 7 bases. V trimming: 5 bases; J trimming: 1 base; junction bases outside the gene matches: 4. Germline loops: CDR1 MNHNY, CDR2 SVGAGI (reference sequence). The CDR3 is made up of 14 amino acids. The CDR3 nucleotides are TGTGCCAGCAGTCTCGGGACAGTTAACTATGGCTACACCTTC. Protein sequence: CASSLGTVNYGYTF.

This clone was observed once. This chain connects TRBV27 to TRBJ2-7, with TRBD1 as a possible D gene (6 bases). This CDR3 comprises 13 residues. The V end was cut by 3 bases, the J end by 1 base, with 7 bases between. CDR1 is MNHEY and CDR2 is SMNVEV in the germline V gene (reference sequence). The CDR3 region is CASSLTGSYEQYF. CDR3 DNA: TGTGCCAGCAGTTTGACAGGATCCTACGAGCAGTACTTC.

The J gene is TRBJ2-1, the V gene TRBV5-1; 7 bases match TRBD1. This CDR3 has 15 residues. Germline lookup yields CDR1 SGHRS and CDR2 YFSETQ. V trimming: 4 bases; J trimming: 3 bases; junction bases outside the gene matches: 7. The CDR3: CASSPGQGVYNEQFF. In DNA, the CDR3 is TGCGCCAGCAGCCCGGGGCAGGGGGTCTACAATGAGCAGTTCTTC.

The chain has TRBV7-9 and TRBJ2-2; 10 bases are shared with TRBD1. V trimming: 11 bases; J trimming: 5 bases; junction bases outside the gene matches: 11. The CDR3 is made up of 15 amino acids. Germline V lookup: CDR1 SEHNR, CDR2 FQNEAQ (reference sequence). Written as DNA, the CDR3 is TGTGCCGCGATCCGGGACAGGGGTGATACCGGGGAGCTGTTTTTT. This encodes CAAIRDRGDTGELFF.

The genes are TRBV3-1 (or the pseudogene TRBV3-2) and TRBJ1-2, with 8 bases aligning to TRBD1. Germline CDR1 reads LGHDT; CDR2 reads YNNKEL (reference sequence). Trimming cost V 2 bases and J 6 bases; bases outside gene matches: 11. This CDR3 comprises 16 residues. For the CDR3, the DNA is TGTGCCAGCAGCCAAAGGTCCAGACAGGGACAGGATGGCTACACCTTC. This codes for CASSQRSRQGQDGYTF.

The chain has TRBV19 and TRBJ1-2, with D possibly TRBD1 on 5 matching bases. The germline gives CDR1 LNHDA, CDR2 SQIVND (reference sequence). The CDR3 sequence is 15 residues long. Trimming stripped 1 base from V and 4 bases from J, with 13 bases between. The CDR3, as DNA: TGTGCCAGTAGTATAGGAGAGGCAGGGCCCTATGGCTACACCTTC. Protein sequence: CASSIGEAGPYGYTF.

This chain connects TRBV14 to TRBJ1-2; weak D call: TRBD1 (5 bases). V lost 2 bases and J lost 4, with 17 bases in between. The germline CDR1 and CDR2 sequences are SGHDN and FVKESK. The CDR3 runs 16 residues. The CDR3 sequence: CASSQPGRGDPYGYTF. In DNA, the CDR3 is TGTGCCAGCAGCCAACCGGGACGGGGGGATCCCTATGGCTACACCTTC. The variable domain in full, completed from reference TRBV14 and TRBJ1-2, reads EAGVTQFPSHSVIEKGQTVTLRCDPISGHDNLYWYRRVMGKEIKFLLHFVKESKQDESGMPNNRFLAERTGGTYSTLKVQPAELEDSGVYFCASSQPGRGDPYGYTFGSGTRLTVV.